This TCR beta chain was identified during a study of TIL therapy for anti-PD-1-resistant metastatic lung cancer. Sequencing used immunoSEQ v3. Survey-level samples got approximately 2.1 million read pairs; deep-level samples got roughly 4.5-6 million. TCRdb keeps only in-frame clones here, not all; method: immunoSEQ multiplex PCR. The sample has approximately 47,000 clones; about 86% are singletons. Time point of the sample: pre-treatment sample, taken before nivolumab and TIL therapy. With 5 bases removed from V and 2 bases from J, the gap between germline ends came to 11 bases. The CDR3 covers 14 residues. Germline V gene data show CDR1 as MNHEY and CDR2 as SMNVEV (reference sequence).

The TCR comes from a person between 30 and 79 years old with non-small cell lung cancer. This rearrangement joins TRBV27 to TRBJ2-3; D not certain. Here the sequenced sample was blood, taken at baseline. The CDR3 here is CASSAGPNTDTQYF. In DNA form, the CDR3 reads TGTGCCAGCAGTGCTGGACCAAACACAGATACGCAGTATTTT.